This TCR beta chain appears in the sequencing data of a study of T cells in localized non-small cell lung cancer. Study results and limitations: Among the top 100 tumor clones, a median about 52 appeared in adjacent lung. Clonality of T cells reached its maximum in uninvolved adjacent lung, surpassing tumor. Density of T cells in blood, when higher, went with longer overall survival. Sequence data derive from only one tumor region, so heterogeneity remains possible.

Trimming cost V 1 base and J 7 bases, with 5 bases left between them. The CDR3 has 13 residues. Germline CDR1 and CDR2: SGHTA and FQGNSA. Data came from immunoSEQ multiplex PCR; TCRdb stores just in-frame clones and leaves some out. Of approximately 10,000 clones listed, 75% to 85% are singletons. On this clone itself: Its antigen is not identified.

This receptor was obtained from a female donor of 60 years or more with stage II lung adenocarcinoma. The chain combines TRBV7-2 with TRBJ1-6; D not resolved. The sample consisted of peripheral blood mononuclear cells, taken before any cancer treatment. Written as DNA, the CDR3 is TGTGCCAGCAGCTTAGTGGGGAATTCACCCCTCCACTTT. Protein sequence: CASSLVGNSPLHF.